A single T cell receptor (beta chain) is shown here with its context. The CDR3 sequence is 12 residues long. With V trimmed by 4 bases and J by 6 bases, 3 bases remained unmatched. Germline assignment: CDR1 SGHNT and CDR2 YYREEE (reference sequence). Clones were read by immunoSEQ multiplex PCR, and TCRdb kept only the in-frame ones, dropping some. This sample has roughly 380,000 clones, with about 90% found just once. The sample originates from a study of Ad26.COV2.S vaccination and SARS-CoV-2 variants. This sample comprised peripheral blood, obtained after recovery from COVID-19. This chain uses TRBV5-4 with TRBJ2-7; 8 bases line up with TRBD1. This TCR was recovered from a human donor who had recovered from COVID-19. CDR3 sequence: CASSLDRGEQYF. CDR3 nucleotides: TGTGCCAGCAGCCTAGACAGGGGCGAGCAGTACTTC.